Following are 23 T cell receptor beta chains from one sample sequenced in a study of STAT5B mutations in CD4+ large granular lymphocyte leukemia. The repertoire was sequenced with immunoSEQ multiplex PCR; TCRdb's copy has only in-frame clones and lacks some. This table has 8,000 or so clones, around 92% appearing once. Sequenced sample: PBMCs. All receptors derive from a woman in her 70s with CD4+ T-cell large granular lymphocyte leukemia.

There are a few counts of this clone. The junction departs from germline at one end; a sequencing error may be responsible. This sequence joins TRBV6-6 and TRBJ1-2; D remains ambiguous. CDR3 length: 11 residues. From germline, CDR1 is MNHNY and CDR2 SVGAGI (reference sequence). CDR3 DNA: TGTGCCAGCAGTGATCCGGATCACGATACGTTC. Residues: CASSDPDHDTF.

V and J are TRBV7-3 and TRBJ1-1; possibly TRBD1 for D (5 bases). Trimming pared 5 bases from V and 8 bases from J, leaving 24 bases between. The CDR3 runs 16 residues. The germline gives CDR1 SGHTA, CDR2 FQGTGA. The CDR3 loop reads CASSPFGTLQGAEAFF. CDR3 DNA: TGTGCCAGCAGCCCCTTCGGGACTCTTCAAGGGGCCGAAGCTTTCTTT.

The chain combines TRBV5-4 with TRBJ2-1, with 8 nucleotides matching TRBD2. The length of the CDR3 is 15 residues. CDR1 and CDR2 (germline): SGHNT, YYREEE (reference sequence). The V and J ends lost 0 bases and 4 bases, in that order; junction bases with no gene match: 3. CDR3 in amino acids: CASSLVTSGYNEQFF. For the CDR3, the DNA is TGTGCCAGCAGCTTGGTAACTAGCGGATACAATGAGCAGTTCTTC. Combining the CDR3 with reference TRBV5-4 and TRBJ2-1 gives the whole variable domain ETGVTQSPTHLIKTRGQQVTLRCSSQSGHNTVSWYQQALGQGPQFIFQYYREEENGRGNFPPRFSGLQFPNYSSELNVNALELDDSALYLCASSLVTSGYNEQFFGPGTRLTVL.

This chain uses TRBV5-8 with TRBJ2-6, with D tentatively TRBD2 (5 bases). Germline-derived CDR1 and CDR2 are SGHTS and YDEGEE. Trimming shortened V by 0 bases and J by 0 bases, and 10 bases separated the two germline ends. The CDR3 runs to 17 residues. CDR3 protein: CASSLVRDYSGANVLTF. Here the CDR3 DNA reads TGTGCCAGCAGCTTGGTACGGGATTACTCTGGGGCCAACGTCCTGACTTTC.

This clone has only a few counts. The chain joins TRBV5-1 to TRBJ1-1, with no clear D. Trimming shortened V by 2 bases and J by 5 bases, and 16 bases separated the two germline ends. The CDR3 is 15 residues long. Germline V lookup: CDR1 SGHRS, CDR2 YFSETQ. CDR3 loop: CASSLERVDLTEAFF. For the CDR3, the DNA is TGCGCCAGCAGCTTAGAACGGGTGGATTTGACTGAAGCTTTCTTT. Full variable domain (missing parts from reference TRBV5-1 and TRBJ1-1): KAGVTQTPRYLIKTRGQQVTLSCSPISGHRSVSWYQQTPGQGLQFLFEYFSETQRNKGNFPGRFSGRQFSNSRSEMNVSTLELGDSALYLCASSLERVDLTEAFFGQGTRLTVV.

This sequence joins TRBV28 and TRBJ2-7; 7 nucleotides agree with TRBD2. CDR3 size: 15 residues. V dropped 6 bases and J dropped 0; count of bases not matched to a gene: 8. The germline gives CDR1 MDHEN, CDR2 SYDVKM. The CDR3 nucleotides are TGTGCCAGCAGACCAGGAACTAGCGCCTCCTACGAGCAGTACTTC. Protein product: CASRPGTSASYEQYF.

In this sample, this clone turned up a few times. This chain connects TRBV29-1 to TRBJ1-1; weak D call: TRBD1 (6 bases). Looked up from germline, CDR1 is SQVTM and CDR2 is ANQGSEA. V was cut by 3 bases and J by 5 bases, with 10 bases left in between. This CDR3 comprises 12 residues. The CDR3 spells CSVDKGGTEAFF. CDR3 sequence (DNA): TGCAGCGTTGATAAGGGGGGGACTGAAGCTTTCTTT.

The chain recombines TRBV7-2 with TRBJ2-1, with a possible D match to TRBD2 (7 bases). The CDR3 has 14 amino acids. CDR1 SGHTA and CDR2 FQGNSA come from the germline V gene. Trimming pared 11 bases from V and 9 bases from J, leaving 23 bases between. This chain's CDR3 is CAGGGGLLPVEQFF. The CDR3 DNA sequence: TGTGCCGGAGGGGGGGGACTCCTTCCGGTTGAGCAGTTCTTC.

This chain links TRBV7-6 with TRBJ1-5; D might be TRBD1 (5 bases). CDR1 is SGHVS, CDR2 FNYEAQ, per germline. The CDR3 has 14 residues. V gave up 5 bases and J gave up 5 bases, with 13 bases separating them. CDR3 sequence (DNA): TGTGCCAGCAGCCCCGGGGGTTGGGATCAGCCCCAGCATTTT. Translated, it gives CASSPGGWDQPQHF.

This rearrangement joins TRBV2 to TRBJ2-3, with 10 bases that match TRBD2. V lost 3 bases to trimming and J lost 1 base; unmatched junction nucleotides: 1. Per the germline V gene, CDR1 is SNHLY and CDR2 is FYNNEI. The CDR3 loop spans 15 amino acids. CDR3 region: CASSDLAGGTDTQYF. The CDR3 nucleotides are TGTGCCAGCAGTGACCTAGCGGGGGGCACAGATACGCAGTATTTT. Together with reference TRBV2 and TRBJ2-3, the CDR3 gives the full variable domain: EPEVTQTPSHQVTQMGQEVILRCVPISNHLYFYWYRQILGQKVEFLVSFYNNEISEKSEIFDDQFSVERPDGSNFTLKIRSTKLEDSAMYFCASSDLAGGTDTQYFGPGTRLTVL.

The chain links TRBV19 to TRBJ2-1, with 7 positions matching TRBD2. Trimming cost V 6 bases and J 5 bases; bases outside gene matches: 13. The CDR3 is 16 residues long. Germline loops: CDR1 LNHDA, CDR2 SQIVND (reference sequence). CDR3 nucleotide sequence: TGTGCCAGTAGCGGCGGGGACTACCTTATGAACAATGAGCAGTTCTTC. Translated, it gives CASSGGDYLMNNEQFF.

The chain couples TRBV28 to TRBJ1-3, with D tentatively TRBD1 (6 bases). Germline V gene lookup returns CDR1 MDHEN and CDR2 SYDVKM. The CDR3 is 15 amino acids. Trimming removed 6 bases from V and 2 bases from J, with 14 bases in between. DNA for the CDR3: TGTGCCAGCAGGCCTCAGGGGATCACTGGAAACACCATATATTTT. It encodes CASRPQGITGNTIYF.

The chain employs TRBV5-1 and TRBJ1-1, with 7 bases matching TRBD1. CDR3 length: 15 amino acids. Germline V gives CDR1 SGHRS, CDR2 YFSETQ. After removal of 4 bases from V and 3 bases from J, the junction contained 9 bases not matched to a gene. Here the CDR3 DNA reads TGCGCCAGCAGCCCCGCGGACAGGCGCTACACTGAAGCTTTCTTT. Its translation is CASSPADRRYTEAFF.

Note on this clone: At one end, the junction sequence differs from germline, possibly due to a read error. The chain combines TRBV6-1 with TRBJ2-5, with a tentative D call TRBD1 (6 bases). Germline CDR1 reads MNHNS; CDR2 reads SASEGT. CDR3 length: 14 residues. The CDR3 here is CASTRTRGQEAQYF. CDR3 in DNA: TGTGCCAGCACCCGCACCAGGGGCCAAGAGGCCCAGTACTTC.

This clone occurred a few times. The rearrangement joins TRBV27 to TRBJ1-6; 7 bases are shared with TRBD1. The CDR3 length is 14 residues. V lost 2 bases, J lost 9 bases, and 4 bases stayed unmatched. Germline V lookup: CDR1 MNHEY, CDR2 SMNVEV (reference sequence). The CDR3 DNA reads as TGTGCCAGCAGTTTAGAAGGGACAGCTTCACCCCTCCACTTT. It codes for CASSLEGTASPLHF.

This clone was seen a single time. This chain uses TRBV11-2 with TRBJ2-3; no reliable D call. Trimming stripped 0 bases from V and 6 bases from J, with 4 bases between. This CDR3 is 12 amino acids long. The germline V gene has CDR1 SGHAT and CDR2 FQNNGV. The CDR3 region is CASSLDEDTQYF. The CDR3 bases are TGTGCCAGCAGCTTAGACGAGGATACGCAGTATTTT.

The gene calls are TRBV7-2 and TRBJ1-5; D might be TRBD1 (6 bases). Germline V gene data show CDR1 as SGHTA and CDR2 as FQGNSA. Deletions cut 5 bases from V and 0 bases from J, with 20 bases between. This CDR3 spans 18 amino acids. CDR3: CASSPKYRDTVSNQPQHF. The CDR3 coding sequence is TGTGCCAGCAGCCCCAAATACCGGGACACTGTTAGCAATCAGCCCCAGCATTTT.

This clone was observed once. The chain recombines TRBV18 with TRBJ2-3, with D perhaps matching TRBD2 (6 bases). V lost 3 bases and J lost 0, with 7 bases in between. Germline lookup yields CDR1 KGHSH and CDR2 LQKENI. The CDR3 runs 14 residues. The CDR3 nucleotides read TGTGCCAGCTCACCTCTAGCGAGCACAGATACGCAGTATTTT. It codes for CASSPLASTDTQYF.

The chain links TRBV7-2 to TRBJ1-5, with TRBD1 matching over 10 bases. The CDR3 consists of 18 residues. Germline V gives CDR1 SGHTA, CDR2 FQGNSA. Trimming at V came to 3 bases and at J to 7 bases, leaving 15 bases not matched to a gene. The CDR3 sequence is CASSLVDGTGAIGQPQHF. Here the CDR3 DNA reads TGTGCCAGCAGCTTGGTGGATGGGACAGGGGCTATAGGGCAGCCCCAGCATTTT.

The CDR3 DNA reads TGTGCCAGCAGTTTCCCGGGTCAGGGCCCCTCAAGGGCCAACGTCCTGACTTTC. This gives the protein CASSFPGQGPSRANVLTF. This chain uses TRBV28 with TRBJ2-6; tentative D call: TRBD1 (5 bases). V gave up 3 bases and J gave up 5 bases, with 20 bases separating them. Germline CDR1 MDHEN, CDR2 SYDVKM. The CDR3 has 18 amino acids.

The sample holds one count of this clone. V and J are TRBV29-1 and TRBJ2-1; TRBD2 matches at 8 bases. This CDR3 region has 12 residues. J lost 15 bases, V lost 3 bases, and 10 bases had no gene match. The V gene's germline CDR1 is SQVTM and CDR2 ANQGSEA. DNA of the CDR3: TGCAGCGTTGAGGTAGCGGGGCCCTGGCTGTTCTTC. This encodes CSVEVAGPWLFF.

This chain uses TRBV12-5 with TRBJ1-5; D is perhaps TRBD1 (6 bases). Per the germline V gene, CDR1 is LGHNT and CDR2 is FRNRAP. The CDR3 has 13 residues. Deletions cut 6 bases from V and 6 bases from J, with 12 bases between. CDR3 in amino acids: CASGPGGAQPQHF. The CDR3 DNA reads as TGTGCTAGTGGCCCTGGGGGGGCTCAGCCCCAGCATTTT.

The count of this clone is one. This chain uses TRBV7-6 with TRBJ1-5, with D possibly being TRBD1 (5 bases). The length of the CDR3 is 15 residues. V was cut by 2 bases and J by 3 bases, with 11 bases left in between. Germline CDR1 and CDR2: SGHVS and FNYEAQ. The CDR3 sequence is CASSLIFGANQPQHF. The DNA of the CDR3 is TGTGCCAGCAGCTTAATTTTCGGGGCCAATCAGCCCCAGCATTTT.